The rows below give T cell receptor beta chains drawn from one sample of a study of T cells after posttransplantation cyclophosphamide. Profiling relied on immunoSEQ multiplex PCR, and the TCRdb table lists in-frame clones only, not all of them. The sample holds about 2,100 clones, almost 75% seen once. Source: CD8+ T cells sorted from PBMCs, taken 242 days after a stem cell transplant with posttransplant cyclophosphamide. Source of these receptors: a male patient between 25 and 39 years old who received an allogeneic stem cell transplant from a related donor, was CMV-positive, and had no GVHD. Some T cells may be the graft donor's. The CDR3 runs from the conserved cysteine through the conserved F or W. A D gene is named only where the DNA matches it firmly. Expanded clones are given a class, and other clones once, few, many or no size at all.

J: TRBJ1-1
size: NA
D: TRBD1
V: TRBV5-6
DNA: TGTGCCAGCAGCTTCCCAACAGGGGGCCCTGAAGCTTTCTTT
CDR3: CASSFPTGGPEAFF

J: TRBJ2-1
size: NA
D: TRBD2
V: TRBV4-3
DNA: TGCGCCAGCAGCCAATACAGCGGGATCTCCTACAATGAGCAGTTCTTC
CDR3: CASSQYSGISYNEQFF

J: TRBJ2-1
size: NA
D: TRBD1
V: TRBV5-6
DNA: TGTGCCAGCAGCTTAGGACAGGGTGCGGGTGAGCAGTTCTTC
CDR3: CASSLGQGAGEQFF

J: TRBJ2-7
size: NA
D: TRBD2
V: TRBV7-2
DNA: TGCGCCAGCAGCCCGGGGACTAGCGGGGGATCCTACGAGCAGTACTTC
CDR3: CASSPGTSGGSYEQYF

J: TRBJ2-1
size: NA
D: TRBD2
V: TRBV4-3
DNA: TGCGCCAGCAGCCAAGAAGCCATAAGCGGGAGCCCACAGGGCAATGAGCAGTTCTTC
CDR3: CASSQEAISGSPQGNEQFF

J: TRBJ2-1
size: few
D: TRBD2
V: TRBV9
DNA: TGTGCCAGCAGCGTAGATTGGGGCGGGGGACCGTACAATGAGCAGTTCTTC
CDR3: CASSVDWGGGPYNEQFF

J: TRBJ1-1
size: NA
D: NA
V: TRBV13
DNA: TGTGCCAGCAGCCATTTAGTAGGGGCGAGTTTAACTGAAGCTTTCTTT
CDR3: CASSHLVGASLTEAFF

J: TRBJ1-1
size: NA
D: TRBD1
V: TRBV19
DNA: TGTGCCAGTAGTATTTTGGGACAGGACCCGGGGACTGAAGCTTTCTTT
CDR3: CASSILGQDPGTEAFF

J: TRBJ1-3
size: large
D: NA
V: TRBV9
DNA: TGTGCCAGCTCCCCAGGGAAGGGCTCTGGAAACACCATATATTTT
CDR3: CASSPGKGSGNTIYF

J: TRBJ2-7
size: NA
D: NA
V: TRBV5-6
DNA: TGTGCCAGCAGCCCGACAGGTGGGGCCTACGAGCAGTACTTC
CDR3: CASSPTGGAYEQYF

J: TRBJ2-3
size: NA
D: TRBD2
V: TRBV7-2
DNA: TGTGCCAGCAGCTTCCTTAGCGGGAGACTCACAGATACGCAGTATTTT
CDR3: CASSFLSGRLTDTQYF

J: TRBJ2-1
size: NA
D: TRBD1
V: TRBV30
DNA: TGTGCCTGGTCGACAGGGACGGATGAGCAGTTCTTC
CDR3: CAWSTGTDEQFF

J: TRBJ2-7
size: NA
D: TRBD2
V: TRBV7-2
DNA: TGTGCCAGCAGCTTACAGCGGGAGTATCAGCAGTACTTC
CDR3: CASSLQREYQQYF

J: TRBJ1-1
size: NA
D: NA
V: TRBV19
DNA: TGTGCCAGTAGTATAGATCGCTCAGGGTTTATAGTTGAAGCTTTCTTT
CDR3: CASSIDRSGFIVEAFF

J: TRBJ2-7
size: NA
D: TRBD1
V: TRBV28
DNA: TGTGCCAGCAGACGGACAGGGCTCTACGAGCAGTACTTC
CDR3: CASRRTGLYEQYF

J: TRBJ2-7
size: once
D: TRBD2
V: TRBV28
DNA: TGTGCCAGCAGTTTATTGGGGGCGGGAGGTCTTTACGAGCAGTACTTC
CDR3: CASSLLGAGGLYEQYF

J: TRBJ1-1
size: NA
D: NA
V: TRBV7-6
DNA: TGTGCCAGCAGCTCCAAGGGGTACACTGAAGCTTTCTTT
CDR3: CASSSKGYTEAFF